The TCR beta chain described here comes from a study of T cell responses to AZD1222 COVID-19 vaccine. The repertoire was sequenced with immunoSEQ multiplex PCR; TCRdb's copy has only in-frame clones and lacks some. The sample lists fewer than 110,000 clones, around 90% occurring once. The CDR3 is made up of 15 amino acids. The germline V gene has CDR1 SGHRS and CDR2 YFSETQ. Trimming removed 0 bases from V and 8 bases from J; junction bases left unmatched: 5. The chain is built from TRBV5-1 and TRBJ1-4; the match to TRBD1 covers 9 bases. Sequenced material: peripheral blood, taken on day 0 of AZD1222 vaccination. This TCR derives from an adult in good health. The CDR3: CASSLAGTGSEKLFF. CDR3 DNA sequence: TGCGCCAGCAGCTTGGCAGGGACAGGGAGCGAAAAACTGTTTTTT.